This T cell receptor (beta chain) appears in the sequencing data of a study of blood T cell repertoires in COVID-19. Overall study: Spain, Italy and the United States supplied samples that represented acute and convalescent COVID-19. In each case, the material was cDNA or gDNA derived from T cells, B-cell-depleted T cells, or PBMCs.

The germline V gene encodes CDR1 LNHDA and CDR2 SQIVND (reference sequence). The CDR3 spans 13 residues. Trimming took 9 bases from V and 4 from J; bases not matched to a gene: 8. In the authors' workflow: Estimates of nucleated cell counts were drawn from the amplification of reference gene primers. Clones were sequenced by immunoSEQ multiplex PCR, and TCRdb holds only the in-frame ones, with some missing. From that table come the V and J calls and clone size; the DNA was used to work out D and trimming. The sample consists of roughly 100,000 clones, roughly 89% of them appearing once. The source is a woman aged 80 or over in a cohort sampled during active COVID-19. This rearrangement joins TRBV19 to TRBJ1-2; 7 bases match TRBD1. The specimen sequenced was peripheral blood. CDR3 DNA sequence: TGTGCCAGCCGGGCCAGACAGGGCTATGGCTACACCTTC. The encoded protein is CASRARQGYGYTF.